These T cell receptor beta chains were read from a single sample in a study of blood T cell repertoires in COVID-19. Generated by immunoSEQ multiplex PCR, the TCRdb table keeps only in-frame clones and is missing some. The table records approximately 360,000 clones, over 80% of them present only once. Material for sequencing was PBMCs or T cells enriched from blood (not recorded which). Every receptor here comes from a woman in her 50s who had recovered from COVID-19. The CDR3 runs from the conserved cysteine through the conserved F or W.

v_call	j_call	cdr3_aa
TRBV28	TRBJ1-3	CASSFPLSGNTIYF
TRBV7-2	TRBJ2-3	CASSVDNTDTQYF
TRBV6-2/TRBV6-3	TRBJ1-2	CASSRDPRGPGYTF
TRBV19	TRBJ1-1	CASRQGEWTEAFF
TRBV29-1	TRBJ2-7	CSGKGQGASEQYF
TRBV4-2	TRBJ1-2	CASSQDYGQGEGYTF
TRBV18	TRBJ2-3	CASSPLPDTQYF
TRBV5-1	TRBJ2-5	CASRHGDLPTRETQYF
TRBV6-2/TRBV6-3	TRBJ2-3	CASSYTRLDTQYF
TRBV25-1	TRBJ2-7	CASSEWGTLSYEQYF
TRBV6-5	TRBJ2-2	CASSYLVAGDTGELFF
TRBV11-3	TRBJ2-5	CASSLDGETQYF
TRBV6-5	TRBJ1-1	CASSYEGNTEAFF
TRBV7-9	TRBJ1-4	CASSPQIRPNEKLFF
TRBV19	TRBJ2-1	CASTLASGGASEQFF
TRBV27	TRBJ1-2	CASSFNKTPLQTGIYGYTF
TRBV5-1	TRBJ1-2	CASSLEGGGDYGYTF
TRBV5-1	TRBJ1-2	CASSLQPGANYGYTF
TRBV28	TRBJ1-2	CASSFRGPTSVDGYTF
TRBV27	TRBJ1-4	CASSLGLSEKLFF
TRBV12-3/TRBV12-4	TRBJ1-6	CASSLFAVSPLHF
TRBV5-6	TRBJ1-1	CVGGRLGNTEAFF
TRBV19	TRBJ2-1	CASGTGSHEQFF